This TCR beta chain was captured in a study of blood T cells in healthy people across ages. No fewer than 5.5 micrograms of total RNA were isolated from every sample. The second PCR ran about 6 to 12 cycles with a sample-barcoded 5' primer and J-beta primers. TCRdb recomputed calls from the 5' RACE reads with MiXCR, one row per CDR3 protein. The data hold fewer than 800,000 distinct CDR3 sequences, with just under 25% observed a single time. Trimming shortened V by 3 bases and J by 4 bases, and 6 bases separated the two germline ends. CDR3 length: 12 residues. Looked up from germline, CDR1 is SEHNR and CDR2 is FQNEAQ (reference sequence). The same data also contributed to another study, on T cells of mothers and their children.

The sequence came from a boy aged 5-17 years in good health. J is TRBJ2-5 and V is TRBV7-9; D gene ambiguous. Sample: blood. CDR3 nucleotides: TGTGCCAGCAGCTTTCACCCAGAGACCCAGTACTTC. Its protein is CASSFHPETQYF.